The T cell receptor (beta chain) described here comes from a study of T cell repertoires in ileal Crohn's disease. Sequenced by immunoSEQ multiplex PCR; TCRdb stores in-frame clones only, minus some. The table lists 1,500 to 2,000 clones, around 89% of them singletons. Time point described: neoterminal ileum biopsy at postoperative endoscopy, about 6 months after surgery. Eligibility required adulthood, ileal or ileocolonic Crohn's disease and indicated ileocolonic resection. V dropped 1 base and J dropped 6; count of bases not matched to a gene: 9. Germline V lookup: CDR1 MDHEN, CDR2 SYDVKM. This CDR3 region has 16 residues.

Source material: ileal tissue. The chain carries TRBV28 and TRBJ2-7, with 10 bases fitting TRBD2. This clonotype originated in an adult with Crohn's disease. The CDR3 sequence is CASSLSWTSGNTEQYF. In nucleotides, the CDR3 is TGTGCCAGCAGTTTATCGTGGACTAGCGGAAACACCGAGCAGTACTTC.